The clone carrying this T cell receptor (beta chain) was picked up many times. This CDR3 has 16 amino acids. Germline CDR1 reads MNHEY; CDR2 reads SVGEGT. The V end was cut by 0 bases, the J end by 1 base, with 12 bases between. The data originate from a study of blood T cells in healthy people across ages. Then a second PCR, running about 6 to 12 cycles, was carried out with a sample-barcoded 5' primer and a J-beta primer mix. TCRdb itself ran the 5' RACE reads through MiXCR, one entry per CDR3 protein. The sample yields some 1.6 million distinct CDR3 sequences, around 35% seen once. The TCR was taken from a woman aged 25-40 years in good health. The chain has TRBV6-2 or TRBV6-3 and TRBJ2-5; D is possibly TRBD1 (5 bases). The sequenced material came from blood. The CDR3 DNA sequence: TGTGCCAGCAGTTACTCGGAGACAGAACCCCAAGAGACCCAGTACTTC. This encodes CASSYSETEPQETQYF.